These 10 T cell receptor beta chains originate from one sample sequenced in a study of identical twins. TCRdb reprocessed the 5' RACE reads with MiXCR, giving one entry per CDR3 protein. The sample contains approximately 590,000 distinct CDR3 sequences, nearly 10% of which appear only once. This sample was also put to use in a study of yellow fever vaccine responses in identical twins.

Material: PBMCs. The receptors here all came from a woman aged 18-30 years in good health.

Turning to this clonotype: A junction end diverges from the germline sequence, so it may reflect a read error. The gene calls are TRBV3-1 and TRBJ2-4, with 8 bases lining up with TRBD1. Germline values: CDR1 LGHDT, CDR2 YNNKEL (reference sequence). This CDR3 spans 17 amino acids. The CDR3 nucleotides read TGTGCCACCAGCCAAGATAATGCAGGGGGCTCAAAAAACATTCAGTACTTC. It translates to CATSQDNAGGSKNIQYF.

This clonotype was recorded at least ten times. V and J are TRBV15 and TRBJ2-2; no clear D gene. Trimming removed 1 base at V and 3 bases at J, with 3 bases between. CDR3 length equals 13 residues. Germline V gene lookup returns CDR1 LNHNV and CDR2 YYDKDF (reference sequence). CDR3 residues: CATSRVDTGELFF. The CDR3 DNA follows: TGTGCCACCAGCAGAGTTGACACCGGGGAGCTGTTTTTT.

The chain recombines TRBV7-3 with TRBJ2-1, with D possibly matching TRBD1 (6 bases). Germline CDR1 and CDR2: SGHTA and FQGTGA. This CDR3 comprises 13 residues. Trimming removed 1 base at V and 9 bases at J, with 10 bases between. CDR3 sequence (DNA): TGTGCCAGCAGCTTAATTGGGGGCGGTGAGCAGTTCTTC. Residues: CASSLIGGGEQFF.

In this sample, this clonotype turned up a few times. This chain connects TRBV7-9 to TRBJ1-5; 7 bases match TRBD1. CDR1 and CDR2 (germline): SEHNR, FQNEAQ (reference sequence). Trimming took 4 bases from V and 6 from J; bases not matched to a gene: 3. This CDR3 spans 13 amino acids. CDR3 nucleotides: TGTGCCAGCAGCTACACAGGGGCTCAGCCCCAGCATTTT. Protein: CASSYTGAQPQHF. Filled out from reference TRBV7-9 and TRBJ1-5, the complete variable domain reads DTGVSQNPRHKITKRGQNVTFRCDPISEHNRLYWYRQTLGQGPEFLTYFQNEAQLEKSRLLSDRFSAERPKGSFSTLEIQRTEQGDSAMYLCASSYTGAQPQHFGDGTRLSIL.

The chain recombines TRBV2 with TRBJ2-6; no firm D call. Germline-derived CDR1 and CDR2 are SNHLY and FYNNEI. Trimming took 2 bases from V and 0 from J, leaving 8 bases between them. The CDR3 extends over 16 amino acids. In DNA, the CDR3 is TGTGCCAGCAGTGAATTCGGATACTCTGGGGCCAACGTCCTGACTTTC. This translates into CASSEFGYSGANVLTF.

The chain joins TRBV19 to TRBJ2-1; 8 bases align to TRBD2. V dropped 3 bases and J dropped 6; count of bases not matched to a gene: 10. CDR3 length equals 16 residues. CDR1 and CDR2 from the germline V gene are LNHDA and SQIVND (reference sequence). The CDR3, as DNA: TGTGCCAGTAGTATGCTGTTGGTAGCGGGACGCAATGAGCAGTTCTTC. Its translation is CASSMLLVAGRNEQFF. Complete variable domain (other parts from reference TRBV19 and TRBJ2-1): DGGITQSPKYLFRKEGQNVTLSCEQNLNHDAMYWYRQDPGQGLRLIYYSQIVNDFQKGDIAEGYSVSREKKESFPLTVTSAQKNPTAFYLCASSMLLVAGRNEQFFGPGTRLTVL.

This chain uses TRBV13 with TRBJ2-1; D gene unclear. The CDR3 runs to 14 residues. From germline, CDR1 is PRHDT and CDR2 FYEKMQ (reference sequence). Trimming removed 4 bases from V and 5 bases from J, with 12 bases in between. DNA for the CDR3: TGTGCCAGCAGCTCCGCCCTTAGGCACAATGAGCAGTTCTTC. Translation gives CASSSALRHNEQFF.

Many counts were recorded for this clonotype. As DNA, the CDR3 is TGCAGTGCTAGATCTGAGGGGATCTACGAGCAGTACTTC. Amino acid sequence: CSARSEGIYEQYF. The chain joins TRBV20-1 to TRBJ2-7; D possibly uses TRBD1 or TRBD2 (5 bases each). Germline-derived CDR1 and CDR2 are DFQATT and SNEGSKA (reference sequence). Trimming took off 2 bases at V and 3 bases at J, with 11 bases between the two ends. The CDR3 loop spans 13 amino acids.

V gene TRBV13 combines with J gene TRBJ2-5; D might be TRBD1 or TRBD2, each matching 5 bases. V was trimmed by 5 bases and J by 2 bases, leaving 12 bases between them. The CDR3 runs 14 residues. The V gene's germline CDR1 is PRHDT and CDR2 FYEKMQ (reference sequence). The chain's CDR3 is CASSGPGRQETQYF. Here the CDR3 DNA reads TGTGCCAGCAGCGGACCGGGACGGCAAGAGACCCAGTACTTC.

This clonotype was recorded at least ten times. CDR3 amino acids: CSVDAFGQNTEAFF. CDR3 DNA sequence: TGCAGCGTTGATGCTTTTGGACAGAACACTGAAGCTTTCTTT. The chain employs TRBV29-1 and TRBJ1-1, with a possible D match to TRBD1 (5 bases). This CDR3 is 14 amino acids long. The V gene's germline CDR1 is SQVTM and CDR2 ANQGSEA. V was cut by 3 bases and J by 1 base, with 12 bases left in between.